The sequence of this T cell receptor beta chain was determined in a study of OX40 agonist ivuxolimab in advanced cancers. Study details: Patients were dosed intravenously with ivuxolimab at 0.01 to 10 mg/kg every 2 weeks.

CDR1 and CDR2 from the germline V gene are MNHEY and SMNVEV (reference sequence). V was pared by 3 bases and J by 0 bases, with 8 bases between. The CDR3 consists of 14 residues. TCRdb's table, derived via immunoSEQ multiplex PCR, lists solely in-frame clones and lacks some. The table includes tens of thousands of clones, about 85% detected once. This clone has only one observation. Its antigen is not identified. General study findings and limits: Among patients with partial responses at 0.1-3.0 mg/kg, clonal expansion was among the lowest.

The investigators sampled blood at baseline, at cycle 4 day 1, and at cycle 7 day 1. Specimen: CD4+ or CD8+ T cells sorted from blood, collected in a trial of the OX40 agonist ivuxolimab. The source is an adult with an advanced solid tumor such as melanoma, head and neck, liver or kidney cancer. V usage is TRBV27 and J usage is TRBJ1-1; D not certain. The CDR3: CASSLGVLNTEAFF. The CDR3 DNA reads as TGTGCCAGCAGTTTGGGAGTGTTGAACACTGAAGCTTTCTTT.